This entry is about one T cell receptor beta chain. What it recognizes is unknown. A clone one base away is much larger, so this may be a read error. These data come from a study of post-analysis software for immune sequencing data. Study-level results: Compared with controls, patients showed significantly lower normalized Chao1 diversity. TRBV5-6, TRBV5-1 and TRBV20-1 were among 4 or 5 TRBV segments more frequent in patients than controls.

Unique molecular identifiers featured in each of the TCR beta cDNA libraries. Input of about 1 to 11 million T cells yielded a few hundred thousand cDNA molecules. TCRdb used MiXCR to reprocess the PCR reads, holding one entry per CDR3 protein. The sample has a few hundred thousand distinct CDR3 sequences; 30% to 45% are singletons. This CDR3 spans 17 amino acids. CDR1 SGHTA and CDR2 FQGNSA come from the germline V gene. Sequencing was carried out using blood. The source is a girl aged 5 to 17 with multiple sclerosis. The rearrangement joins TRBV7-2 to TRBJ2-3, with TRBD2 matching 10 bases. The DNA of the CDR3 is TGTGCCAGCAGCTTAGTAATAGGACTAGCGGACACAGATGCGCAGTATTTT. Amino acids: CASSLVIGLADTDAQYF.